Following are 8 T cell receptor beta chains from one sample sequenced in a study of blood T cell repertoires in COVID-19. Measured with immunoSEQ multiplex PCR; TCRdb has only the in-frame clones, and not every one. Of 240,000 or so clones listed, more than 85% were seen once; the top ten hold 5.5% to 7.5%. The sample comprised peripheral blood. These receptors were obtained from a woman aged 70-85 years with active or convalescent COVID-19.

This sequence joins TRBV18 and TRBJ1-1; TRBD1 matches at 12 bases. V lost 2 bases, J lost 8 bases, and 0 bases stayed unmatched. The CDR3 length is 13 residues. Per germline, CDR1 KGHSH and CDR2 LQKENI. This CDR3 is CASSPGTGGEAFF. CDR3 DNA: TGTGCCAGCTCACCAGGGACAGGGGGCGAAGCTTTCTTT.

V and J are TRBV4-1 and TRBJ2-1; a weak D match, TRBD2 (5 bases). The CDR3 is made up of 16 amino acids. The germline gives CDR1 MGHRA, CDR2 YSYEKL. V lost 4 bases, J lost 0 bases, and 13 bases lay in between. CDR3 in amino acids: CASSLDYFGSYNEQFF. In DNA, the CDR3 is TGCGCCAGCAGCCTCGACTATTTTGGCTCCTACAATGAGCAGTTCTTC.

The CDR3 nucleotides are TGCGCCAGCAGCCCTTCCCGGGGGACTGAAGCTTTCTTT. Its translation: CASSPSRGTEAFF. The chain couples TRBV5-1 to TRBJ1-1; possible D gene TRBD1, 5 bases. V dropped 4 bases and J dropped 5 bases, with 12 bases sitting between them. The CDR3 spans 13 residues. From germline, CDR1 is SGHRS and CDR2 YFSETQ.

In the case of this clone: Different DNA sequences within this sample yield the same CDR3. The chain has TRBV5-4 and TRBJ1-2, with TRBD1 matching over 7 bases. J was trimmed by 5 bases and V by 4 bases; bases with no gene match: 5. CDR3 size: 13 residues. The germline V gene has CDR1 SGHNT and CDR2 YYREEE (reference sequence). The CDR3 loop reads CASSPGQDYGYTF. CDR3 in DNA: TGTGCCAGCAGCCCAGGACAGGATTATGGCTACACCTTC.

This clone showed up just once. The rearrangement joins TRBV9 to TRBJ1-1, with no clear D. Germline CDR1 SGDLS, CDR2 YYNGEE. V lost 0 bases to trimming and J lost 7 bases, with 10 bases between them. CDR3 length equals 13 residues. The CDR3 nucleotides are TGTGCCAGCAGCGTAGGAACAGCTCATGAAGCTTTCTTT. Translation: CASSVGTAHEAFF.

V and J are TRBV6-6 and TRBJ1-5, with TRBD1 matching over 7 bases. CDR3 size: 16 residues. The V gene's germline CDR1 is MNHNY and CDR2 SVGAGI (reference sequence). V shed 5 bases, J shed 2 bases, and the junction held 9 bases outside the gene matches. CDR3 sequence (DNA): TGTGCCAGCAGTCCCCGACAGGGAGGTGGCAATCAGCCCCAGCATTTT. Protein sequence: CASSPRQGGGNQPQHF.

This sequence joins TRBV5-1 and TRBJ1-2, with D tentatively TRBD1 (5 bases). The V end was cut by 3 bases, the J end by 6 bases, with 18 bases between. CDR3 length: 15 residues. The germline V gene encodes CDR1 SGHRS and CDR2 YFSETQ. The CDR3 DNA sequence: TGCGCCAGCAGCTACGTTGGAGGGGAGGAGGATGGCTACACCTTC. Translation gives CASSYVGGEEDGYTF.

As for this clone: The sample holds other DNA sequences that translate to the same CDR3. This sequence joins TRBV6-5 and TRBJ2-3; D perhaps matches TRBD2 (6 bases). The CDR3 is made up of 14 amino acids. V lost 8 bases to trimming and J lost 0 bases, with 12 bases between them. The germline V gene has CDR1 MNHEY and CDR2 SVGAGI. This CDR3 is CASRLGGSTDTQYF. For the CDR3, the DNA is TGTGCCAGCCGCCTGGGAGGTAGCACAGATACGCAGTATTTT.